These 15 T cell receptor beta chains originate from one sample sequenced in a study of early T cells in non-severe SARS-CoV-2 infection. Each CDR3 protein is one row after TCRdb ran MiXCR on the 5' RACE reads. The sample shows about 69,000 distinct CDR3 sequences, roughly 4.9% of them seen only once. The material sequenced was whole blood, taken at baseline. The receptor set was obtained from an adult who was a healthcare worker with PCR-confirmed SARS-CoV-2 infection or an uninfected control (not recorded which). The donor label of this sample is uncertain.

This clonotype showed up many times. The chain links TRBV5-1 to TRBJ2-7, with D maybe TRBD1 (5 bases). Germline CDR1 and CDR2: SGHRS and YFSETQ. This CDR3 contains 15 residues. V was shortened by 4 bases and J by 0 bases, with 14 bases between the two germline ends. CDR3 in DNA: TGCGCCAGCAGCAAGACAGCCACTAACTCCTACGAGCAGTACTTC. It specifies CASSKTATNSYEQYF. Filled out from reference TRBV5-1 and TRBJ2-7, the complete variable domain reads KAGVTQTPRYLIKTRGQQVTLSCSPISGHRSVSWYQQTPGQGLQFLFEYFSETQRNKGNFPGRFSGRQFSNSRSEMNVSTLELGDSALYLCASSKTATNSYEQYFGPGTRLTVT.

This clonotype was recorded a few times. This chain links TRBV11-3 with TRBJ2-5; 11 positions match TRBD1. J lost 1 base, V lost 4 bases, and 8 bases had no gene match. CDR3 length: 17 amino acids. The V gene's germline CDR1 is SGHNT and CDR2 YENEEA. Here the CDR3 reads CASSSGDRGRPQETQYF. In nucleotides, the CDR3 is TGTGCCAGCAGCTCCGGGGACAGGGGGAGACCCCAAGAGACCCAGTACTTC.

This clonotype occurred many times. This chain uses TRBV6-5 with TRBJ2-7, with TRBD1 identical over 9 bases. The CDR3 loop spans 18 amino acids. Trimming at V came to 2 bases and at J to 6 bases, leaving 17 bases not matched to a gene. Germline V lookup: CDR1 MNHEY, CDR2 SVGAGI. CDR3 nucleotide sequence: TGTGCCAGCAGTTACCTTTTTCCCGGGACAGGGTACGGTAGCGAGCAGTACTTC. Protein: CASSYLFPGTGYGSEQYF.

This clonotype was seen more than once but under ten times. The chain couples TRBV29-1 to TRBJ2-2; 7 nucleotides match TRBD1. CDR3 length equals 12 residues. Losses at the gene ends were 5 bases for V and 5 bases for J; bases not matched to a gene: 2. Germline V gene lookup returns CDR1 SQVTM and CDR2 ANQGSEA. DNA of the CDR3: TGCAGCGTTCAGGGGGTTACCGGGGAGCTGTTTTTT. It codes for CSVQGVTGELFF.

The rearrangement links TRBV10-1 to TRBJ1-6; D not certain. Germline assignment: CDR1 WNHNN and CDR2 SYGVQD (reference sequence). V was cut by 0 bases and J by 4 bases, with 7 bases left in between. The CDR3 sequence is 15 residues long. CDR3 coding DNA: TGCGCCAGCAGTGAGTCTGGAATTTATAATTCACCCCTCCACTTT. Translating it yields CASSESGIYNSPLHF.

This clonotype was detected ten times or more. The chain employs TRBV5-6 and TRBJ2-1; possible D gene TRBD1, 6 bases. CDR3 length: 13 amino acids. V lost 0 bases and J lost 8, with 9 bases in between. CDR1 is SGHDT and CDR2 is YYEEEE in the germline V gene. CDR3 coding DNA: TGTGCCAGCAGCTTGGCAGGGGTTTATGAGCAGTTCTTC. Translating it yields CASSLAGVYEQFF.

This clonotype was seen a few times. In DNA, the CDR3 is TGCAGCGTTGAAGATCGCCGGGTCTCCTACAATGAGCAGTTCTTC. It encodes CSVEDRRVSYNEQFF. The V call is TRBV29-1, the J call TRBJ2-1, with unresolved D. From germline, CDR1 is SQVTM and CDR2 ANQGSEA. V lost 0 bases, J lost 0 bases, and 9 bases lay in between. The CDR3 length is 15 residues.

This clonotype was observed many times. The rearrangement joins TRBV4-2 to TRBJ2-5; D possibly corresponds to TRBD1 (5 bases). The length of the CDR3 is 17 residues. Germline assignment: CDR1 LGHNA and CDR2 YNFKEQ. Trimming shortened V by 0 bases and J by 1 base, and 15 bases separated the two germline ends. In nucleotides, the CDR3 is TGTGCCAGCAGCCAAGATGGTGGTACAGGCTTCCAAGAGACCCAGTACTTC. Translating it yields CASSQDGGTGFQETQYF.

The chain employs TRBV3-1 and TRBJ1-1; D not resolved. Germline CDR1 is LGHDT and CDR2 is YNNKEL (reference sequence). The CDR3 has 15 amino acids. The germline V and J ends were trimmed by 0 bases and 2 bases, with 10 bases remaining between them. The CDR3, as DNA: TGTGCCAGCAGCCAAGATCTAAGGAAAAACACTGAAGCTTTCTTT. This gives the protein CASSQDLRKNTEAFF.

This clonotype was detected many times. The chain uses TRBV28 and TRBJ1-4, with a tentative D call TRBD1 (5 bases). V lost 3 bases and J lost 0, with 11 bases in between. The CDR3 has 16 amino acids. Germline V gives CDR1 MDHEN, CDR2 SYDVKM. This CDR3 reads CASSFAGPATNEKLFF. The CDR3, as DNA: TGTGCCAGCAGTTTCGCAGGGCCTGCAACTAATGAAAAACTGTTTTTT.

This clonotype has a count of ten or more. The chain carries TRBV20-1 and TRBJ2-7; D is uncertain. Per the germline V gene, CDR1 is DFQATT and CDR2 is SNEGSKA (reference sequence). V shed 1 base and J shed 3 bases, with 4 bases lying between them. The CDR3 covers 11 residues. The CDR3 region has the DNA TGCAGTGCTAGAGGCAGCTACGAGCAGTACTTC. It codes for CSARGSYEQYF.

There are many counts of this clonotype. V and J are TRBV10-3 and TRBJ1-2; 9 bases agree with TRBD1. Germline V lookup: CDR1 ENHRY, CDR2 SYGVKD. CDR3 size: 16 residues. V lost 4 bases, J lost 8 bases, and 14 bases stayed unmatched. CDR3 in DNA: TGTGCCATCAGTGGCGGGTCCGGGACAGGGTCTGCGGGCTACACCTTC. It is translated as CAISGGSGTGSAGYTF.

As DNA, the CDR3 is TGCGCCAGCAGTTACCCTCCCAGACTAGCGGGAGAAACCACAGATACGCAGTATTTT. Its protein product is CASSYPPRLAGETTDTQYF. This rearrangement joins TRBV10-2 to TRBJ2-3, with TRBD2 matching over 12 bases. CDR3 size: 19 residues. Germline lookup yields CDR1 WSHSY and CDR2 SAAADI. V gave up 5 bases and J gave up 2 bases; unmatched junction bases: 14.

This clonotype was observed a few times. V usage is TRBV2 and J usage is TRBJ2-4; 12 nucleotides match TRBD2. This CDR3 has 17 residues. With 4 bases clipped from V and 9 bases from J, the junction kept 13 bases outside the gene matches. Per the germline V gene, CDR1 is SNHLY and CDR2 is FYNNEI. CDR3 in amino acids: CASSASGGAKRRVIQYF. CDR3 nucleotides: TGTGCCAGCAGTGCTAGCGGGGGGGCCAAACGAAGGGTCATTCAGTACTTC.

This clonotype was observed a few times. The chain is built from TRBV4-2 and TRBJ2-2, with D tentatively TRBD2 (5 bases). Trimming took off 2 bases at V and 9 bases at J, with 13 bases between the two ends. There are 14 residues in the CDR3. The germline V gene has CDR1 LGHNA and CDR2 YNFKEQ. This CDR3 reads CASSQMLAVRELFF. CDR3 DNA sequence: TGTGCCAGCAGCCAAATGCTAGCTGTACGGGAGCTGTTTTTT.